The source of this T cell receptor (beta chain) is a study of memory CD4+ T cells and cytomegalovirus serostatus. Study information: Of the healthy Belgian adults, eight or nine were CMV seropositive and 24 seronegative.

The protocol was immunoSEQ multiplex PCR, while the TCRdb copy is restricted to in-frame clones and leaves out a portion. The table shows almost 55,000 clones, with about 80% occurring only once. Single viable CD3+CD4+CD8-CD45RO+ cells were sorted as the memory CD4+ T cells. The clonotype originates from an adult in good health and CMV-seronegative. Sequenced: memory CD4+ T cells from blood.

In DNA form, the CDR3 reads TGTGCCAGCAGCGACTCGGACAGGGGAACGACCGGGGAGCTGTTTTTT. Its protein is CASSDSDRGTTGELFF. The chain carries TRBV5-4 and TRBJ2-2; 9 nucleotides align to TRBD1. The J segment lost 5 bases and the V segment lost 4 bases, leaving 9 bases of the junction unmatched. The CDR3 is 16 amino acids. Germline V CDR1 and CDR2: SGHNT, YYREEE (reference sequence).